These 4 T cell receptor beta chains share one sample of origin, sequenced in a study of shared clonotypes between healthy human individuals. The repertoire was sequenced with immunoSEQ multiplex PCR; TCRdb's copy has only in-frame clones and lacks some. Of approximately 1.4 million clones listed, 95% to 99% are singletons. Sequences were obtained from naive CD4+ T cells sorted from blood. Subset meaning: CD45RA+ positively selected. Every receptor here comes from a man aged 25-45 years in good health.

This clone has a single count. This rearrangement joins TRBV6-1 to TRBJ1-1; D is uncertain. Deletions cut 2 bases from V and 2 bases from J, with 6 bases between. The CDR3 is 13 amino acids. Looked up from germline, CDR1 is MNHNS and CDR2 is SASEGT. CDR3 amino acids: CASSERRNTEAFF. The CDR3 bases are TGTGCCAGCAGTGAAAGGCGAAACACTGAAGCTTTCTTT.

The V and J genes are TRBV15 and TRBJ2-5, with a weak D call TRBD2 (5 bases). The CDR3 is 17 residues long. V was shortened by 4 bases and J by 2 bases, with 20 bases between the two germline ends. CDR1 is LNHNV and CDR2 is YYDKDF in the germline V gene (reference sequence). CDR3 nucleotide sequence: TGTGCCACCAGCAAACCCCCCCGGTCCGGGAATCAAGAGACCCAGTACTTC. Translated: CATSKPPRSGNQETQYF.

This clone appeared once. This chain joins TRBV6-6 and TRBJ2-1; D remains unclear. Germline CDR1 is MNHNY and CDR2 is SVGAGI (reference sequence). The CDR3 sequence is 13 residues long. V lost 3 bases to trimming and J lost 9 bases, with 12 bases between them. The CDR3 bases are TGTGCCAGCAGTTATTACTCCCAGCTTGAGCAGTTCTTC. This translates into CASSYYSQLEQFF.

The chain recombines TRBV28 with TRBJ2-3; 12 bases are a match to TRBD1. The junction had 17 bases not matched to a gene; V was cut back by 5 bases and J by 2 bases. Germline V lookup: CDR1 MDHEN, CDR2 SYDVKM. This CDR3 comprises 20 residues. The CDR3 loop reads CASSEVIRTGTGGFTDTQYF. CDR3 in DNA: TGTGCCAGCAGTGAAGTAATAAGGACCGGGACAGGGGGCTTCACAGATACGCAGTATTTT. Complete variable domain (other parts from reference TRBV28 and TRBJ2-3): DVKVTQSSRYLVKRTGEKVFLECVQDMDHENMFWYRQDPGLGLRLIYFSYDVKMKEKGDIPEGYSVSREKKERFSLILESASTNQTSMYLCASSEVIRTGTGGFTDTQYFGPGTRLTVL.